This TCR beta chain was retrieved from a study of OX40 agonist ivuxolimab in advanced cancers. The study's findings and limits: In the 0.1-3.0 mg/kg groups, partial responders showed among the lowest expansion. The CD4+ and CD8+ T cells in the blood had expanded clonally by week 6 at 0.1 to 3.0 mg/kg. Expanded clones were, on average, more numerous among CD8+ T cells than CD4+.

Germline CDR1 reads MNHEY; CDR2 reads SMNVEV (reference sequence). Trimming removed 6 bases from V and 16 bases from J; junction bases left unmatched: 24. The CDR3 is made up of 16 amino acids. Repertoires were generated with immunoSEQ multiplex PCR, while TCRdb's copy carries only in-frame clones and drops some. The sample yields 95,000 to 100,000 clones, about four fifths seen once. Prior autoimmune disease or systemic immunosuppression barred patients. Turning to this clone: Antigen unknown.

This sample comprised CD4+ or CD8+ T cells sorted from blood, obtained in a trial of the OX40 agonist ivuxolimab. The sequence was collected from an adult with an advanced solid tumor such as melanoma, head and neck, liver or kidney cancer. This chain links TRBV27 with TRBJ2-1; 7 bases are a match to TRBD2. CDR3 DNA sequence: TGTGCCAGCAGGGGTCTCGCGCGCTACCCGGGACTAACATATTTCTTC. Protein: CASRGLARYPGLTYFF.